This T cell receptor beta chain emerged from a study of tumor-infiltrating lymphocytes in primary liver carcinoma. Points from the study as a whole: The study found a significantly higher top-250-clone fraction in tumors than in blood (p = 0.039). CD8+ and CD4+ repertoires went uncompared, the samples being bulk unsorted.

This clonotype has a count of ten or more. As yet, its antigen is unknown. Germline DNA was also extracted, with blood RNA taken from unsorted whole blood. With chronic HBV infection, the patients were also treatment-naive. A constant-region primer primed TCR beta cDNA synthesis from 450 to 550 ng of total RNA. Three nested multiplex PCR rounds, a slightly modified ARM-PCR, produced the libraries for TCR beta. Amplification in the first two PCR rounds was performed using TRBV1-TRBV30 forward primers and a C-beta reverse primer for roughly 10 cycles each. In TCRdb, the multiplex PCR reads were re-called with MiXCR into one record per CDR3 protein. The data contain some 190,000 distinct CDR3 sequences, roughly 60% of them singletons. The V and J ends lost 4 bases and 5 bases, in that order; junction bases with no gene match: 5. This CDR3 contains 15 residues. The germline CDR1 and CDR2 sequences are LGHNA and YNFKEQ.

The clonotype comes from a middle-aged man with primary liver carcinoma and hepatitis B virus infection. The gene calls are TRBV4-2 and TRBJ2-7, with 13 bases identical to TRBD2. Sequencing was performed on peripheral blood. CDR3 DNA sequence: TGTGCCAGCAGCCCGCTACTAGCGGGAGGGAACGAGCAGTACTTC. Protein product: CASSPLLAGGNEQYF.